These 17 T cell receptor beta chains were sequenced from one sample in a study of blood T cell repertoires in COVID-19. Libraries were prepared by immunoSEQ multiplex PCR; TCRdb keeps only in-frame clonotypes and omits some of them. The repertoire holds about 480,000 clones, with 85% to 90% as singletons. The sequenced material came from PBMCs or T cells enriched from blood (not recorded which). These receptors were taken from a woman in her thirties or forties who had recovered from COVID-19.

Remarks on this clone: Additional DNA sequences in this sample encode the identical CDR3. The CDR3 DNA reads TGCGCCAGCAGCCAAGGGCGGGGGAGGAACACTGAAGCTTTCTTT. Protein product: CASSQGRGRNTEAFF. The J gene is TRBJ1-1, the V gene TRBV4-3; D possibly corresponds to TRBD1 (5 bases). Germline lookup yields CDR1 LGHNA and CDR2 YSLEER. The CDR3 spans 15 residues. V was shortened by 1 base and J by 1 base, with 10 bases between the two germline ends.

J is TRBJ1-1 and V is TRBV4-1, with 7 positions matching TRBD1. This CDR3 has 14 residues. The V gene's germline CDR1 is MGHRA and CDR2 YSYEKL. V lost 1 base to trimming and J lost 6 bases; unmatched junction nucleotides: 5. CDR3 coding DNA: TGCGCCAGCAGCCAAGTAGGCAGGGGGTCTGAAGCTTTCTTT. Amino acids: CASSQVGRGSEAFF.

The chain is built from TRBV30 and TRBJ1-2; possibly TRBD1 for D (6 bases). V was cut by 1 base and J by 4 bases, with 16 bases left in between. The CDR3 totals 15 residues. Germline values: CDR1 GTSNPN, CDR2 SVGIG (reference sequence). The CDR3 region has the DNA TGTGCCTGGAGTGCCCCGGACAGAAGATTCTATGGCTACACCTTC. This encodes CAWSAPDRRFYGYTF.

The chain links TRBV13 to TRBJ2-5; the D gene is possibly TRBD1 (8 bases). Trimming pared 5 bases from V and 5 bases from J, leaving 15 bases between. Germline V gene data show CDR1 as PRHDT and CDR2 as FYEKMQ (reference sequence). The CDR3 spans 14 residues. CDR3 sequence (DNA): TGTGCCAGCAGCACAGGACAGGGAGGGGAGACCCAGTACTTC. Translated: CASSTGQGGETQYF.

Points on this clone: This specimen includes other DNA sequences encoding the same CDR3. The genes are TRBV18 and TRBJ2-2; TRBD1 agrees at 7 bases. The germline CDR1 and CDR2 sequences are KGHSH and LQKENI. CDR3 length: 14 residues. J lost 4 bases, V lost 2 bases, and 1 base had no gene match. The DNA of the CDR3 is TGTGCCAGCTCACCAGGGACAGCCACCGGGGAGCTGTTTTTT. Protein product: CASSPGTATGELFF. The whole variable domain, remainder taken from reference TRBV18 and TRBJ2-2, is NAGVMQNPRHLVRRRGQEARLRCSPMKGHSHVYWYRQLPEEGLKFMVYLQKENIIDESGMPKERFSAEFPKEGPSILRIQQVVRGDSAAYFCASSPGTATGELFFGEGSRLTVL.

The V and J genes are TRBV6-4 and TRBJ1-4; D is ambiguous. The CDR3 sequence is 16 residues long. V was shortened by 4 bases and J by 0 bases, with 12 bases between the two germline ends. Germline-derived CDR1 and CDR2 are MRHNA and SNTAGT. The CDR3 is CASSVEAGTTNEKLFF. CDR3 nucleotide sequence: TGTGCCAGCAGTGTTGAGGCGGGGACAACTAATGAAAAACTGTTTTTT.

The chain couples TRBV7-6 to TRBJ2-5; 8 positions agree with TRBD2. Germline-derived CDR1 and CDR2 are SGHVS and FNYEAQ. V was pared by 1 base and J by 1 base, with 5 bases of the junction left unmatched. This CDR3 has 16 amino acids. The DNA for the CDR3 is TGTGCCAGCAGCTTAGGGGTAGCGGGGCTCCAAGAGACCCAGTACTTC. As protein: CASSLGVAGLQETQYF.

The gene calls are TRBV13 and TRBJ2-2; 9 bases match TRBD1. Germline values: CDR1 PRHDT, CDR2 FYEKMQ (reference sequence). The J segment lost 2 bases and the V segment lost 8 bases, leaving 12 bases of the junction unmatched. The CDR3 is 17 amino acids. CDR3 residues: CASRHRGTGINTGELFF. The CDR3 DNA follows: TGTGCCAGCCGTCACCGTGGGACAGGGATCAACACCGGGGAGCTGTTTTTT.

This chain uses TRBV6-5 with TRBJ2-7, with 11 bases identical to TRBD1. The CDR3 runs to 15 residues. Looked up from germline, CDR1 is MNHEY and CDR2 is SVGAGI. Unmatched junction bases numbered 7, after V lost 6 bases and J lost 3 bases. The CDR3 sequence: CASRSTGTGGYEQYF. DNA for the CDR3: TGTGCCAGCAGATCCACCGGGACAGGGGGCTACGAGCAGTACTTC.

The chain links TRBV4-3 to TRBJ1-3; no clear D gene. The V gene lost 3 bases and the J gene lost 4 bases, with 7 bases spanning the gap. This CDR3 is built from 13 residues. The V gene's germline CDR1 is LGHNA and CDR2 YSLEER. The CDR3 sequence: CASSQQIGNTIYF. CDR3 nucleotides: TGCGCCAGCAGCCAGCAGATCGGAAACACCATATATTTT.

The CDR3 coding sequence is TGTGCCAGCAGCGCACGGACAGGGCGCTCTGGGGCCAACGTCCTGACTTTC. As protein: CASSARTGRSGANVLTF. The chain carries TRBV5-8 and TRBJ2-6; 8 nucleotides agree with TRBD1. Germline V gene lookup returns CDR1 SGHTS and CDR2 YDEGEE. The CDR3 totals 17 residues. The trim removed 4 bases at V and 0 bases at J, leaving 6 bases unmatched.

The chain links TRBV24-1 to TRBJ2-1; D is uncertain. The length of the CDR3 is 20 residues. CDR1 is KGHDR and CDR2 is SFDVKD in the germline V gene. V lost 0 bases and J lost 0, with 20 bases in between. CDR3 sequence reads: CATSDLLGSQAPHSYNEQFF. The CDR3, as DNA: TGTGCCACCAGTGATTTGCTTGGGTCCCAGGCCCCCCACTCCTACAATGAGCAGTTCTTC.

The chain links TRBV11-3 to TRBJ1-4; 9 nucleotides align to TRBD1. The V segment lost 3 bases and the J segment 8 bases; nucleotides outside the gene matches: 7. The CDR3 spans 15 residues. Germline CDR1 is SGHNT and CDR2 is YENEEA. The CDR3: CASSFAGQGTEKLFF. The CDR3, as DNA: TGTGCCAGCAGCTTCGCGGGACAGGGAACCGAAAAACTGTTTTTT. Complete variable domain (other parts from reference TRBV11-3 and TRBJ1-4): EAGVVQSPRYKIIEKKQPVAFWCNPISGHNTLYWYLQNLGQGPELLIRYENEEAVDDSQLPKDRFSAERLKGVDSTLKIQPAELGDSAVYLCASSFAGQGTEKLFFGSGTQLSVL.

This sequence joins TRBV4-1 and TRBJ2-3; TRBD2 matches at 7 bases. CDR1 MGHRA and CDR2 YSYEKL come from the germline V gene. The V and J ends lost 0 bases and 8 bases, in that order; junction bases with no gene match: 8. The CDR3 length is 15 residues. The DNA of the CDR3 is TGCGCCAGCAGCCAAGATCCCGGACTAGTTGGTACGCAGTATTTT. It codes for CASSQDPGLVGTQYF.

This clone showed up just once. V gene TRBV28 combines with J gene TRBJ1-2; TRBD1 agrees at 7 bases. The CDR3 is 13 residues long. The V and J ends lost 2 bases and 4 bases, in that order; junction bases with no gene match: 1. Germline CDR1 reads MDHEN; CDR2 reads SYDVKM. The CDR3 spells CASSLEGAYGYTF. The CDR3 coding sequence is TGTGCCAGCAGTTTAGAGGGGGCCTATGGCTACACCTTC.

This chain uses TRBV27 with TRBJ1-3, with D possibly being TRBD1 (6 bases). The CDR3 is 18 residues long. V lost 7 bases and J 0 bases, leaving 22 bases between the germline ends. From germline, CDR1 is MNHEY and CDR2 SMNVEV (reference sequence). CDR3: CASKKSNRDPSSGNTIYF. The CDR3 region has the DNA TGTGCCAGCAAAAAATCCAACAGGGATCCCAGCTCTGGAAACACCATATATTTT.

This rearrangement joins TRBV27 to TRBJ2-1; D gene ambiguous. The CDR3 has 13 amino acids. The V end lost 5 bases, the J end lost 6 bases, and 11 bases lay between the germline ends. Germline values: CDR1 MNHEY, CDR2 SMNVEV (reference sequence). CDR3 DNA sequence: TGTGCCAGCAGTCTCCGACTCCCCAATGAGCAGTTCTTC. It codes for CASSLRLPNEQFF.